This T cell receptor beta chain derives from a study of shared clonotypes between healthy human individuals. CDR1 and CDR2 (germline): MNHEY, SVGAGI. This CDR3 region has 14 residues. V gave up 1 base and J gave up 7 bases, with 13 bases separating them. The assay used deep level. Per the study methods: Sequence data from immunoSEQ were junction-only and lacked quality scores; consequently, filtering differed. TCRdb's copy holds only in-frame clones and misses some; the assay was immunoSEQ multiplex PCR. V, J and clone size are those of that table, while D and trimming were read from the DNA. The table records about half a million clones, approximately 80% of them present only once.

The receptor's source is a middle-aged woman in good health. Some clones in this sample may be carry-over from other donors' samples. The rearrangement uses TRBV6-5 and TRBJ1-2; D is perhaps TRBD1 (6 bases). The sample consisted of PBMCs. The CDR3 sequence: CASSYFRGVSGYTF. CDR3 in DNA: TGTGCCAGCAGTTACTTTAGGGGGGTAAGTGGCTACACCTTC.